This is a list of T cell receptor beta chains from one sample in a study of blood T cells in healthy people across ages. TCRdb reprocessed the 5' RACE reads via MiXCR and lists one record per CDR3 protein. The sample has about 640,000 distinct CDR3 sequences, roughly 58% seen once. The sample consisted of blood. These receptors were obtained from a man aged 60 to 69 in good health. The CDR3 runs from the conserved cysteine through the conserved F or W. D genes are given only for firm matches. The size entry is marked missing in some rows and otherwise reads once, few, many or a size class.

D	size	V	J	CDR3	DNA
.	.	TRBV15	TRBJ1-2	CATSRDGQPYGYTF	TGTGCCACCAGCAGAGATGGGCAGCCATATGGCTACACCTTC
.	.	TRBV29-1	TRBJ2-5	CSIRTQGWETQYF	TGCAGCATTAGGACTCAGGGGTGGGAGACCCAGTACTTC
.	once	TRBV12-3/TRBV12-4	TRBJ2-7	CASSPGPYSYEQYF	TGTGCCAGCAGCCCAGGCCCCTACTCCTACGAGCAGTACTTC
.	once	TRBV7-8	TRBJ2-5	CASSSTLQGWGEQYF	TGTGCCAGCAGCTCAACCCTACAAGGATGGGGTGAGCAGTACTTC
.	.	TRBV20-1	TRBJ1-2	CSARAGPNYGYTF	TGCAGTGCTAGAGCTGGGCCGAACTATGGCTACACCTTC
TRBD1	.	TRBV20-1	TRBJ1-5	CSAGRTGQRNQPQHF	TGCAGTGCTGGACGAACGGGACAGCGCAATCAGCCCCAGCATTTT
TRBD2	.	TRBV18	TRBJ2-4	CASSGLAGAKNIQYF	TGTGCCAGCTCCGGACTAGCGGGAGCCAAAAACATTCAGTACTTC
TRBD1	.	TRBV24-1	TRBJ2-7	CATSDPRETGFYEQYF	TGTGCCACCAGTGACCCTAGGGAGACAGGGTTCTACGAGCAGTACTTC
TRBD1	few	TRBV29-1	TRBJ2-3	CSVARGQGSGNTDTQYF	TGCAGCGTCGCCCGGGGACAGGGGTCGGGTAACACAGATACGCAGTATTTT
.	.	TRBV12-3/TRBV12-4	TRBJ2-3	CASSNRQHTDTQYF	TGTGCCAGCAGTAACAGACAGCACACAGATACGCAGTATTTT
.	.	TRBV5-8	TRBJ2-1	CASSGYGWGMNEQFF	TGTGCCAGCAGCGGCTATGGCTGGGGCATGAATGAGCAGTTCTTC
TRBD2	.	TRBV20-1	TRBJ2-1	CSAESGGAFEQFF	TGCAGTGCTGAGAGCGGGGGGGCCTTTGAGCAGTTCTTC
.	.	TRBV15	TRBJ1-2	CATSRERQGGYTF	TGTGCCACCAGCAGAGAGAGGCAGGGTGGCTACACCTTC
TRBD1	once	TRBV5-5	TRBJ1-2	CASRETGTGAYGYTF	TGTGCCAGCAGAGAGACCGGGACAGGAGCCTATGGCTACACCTTC
.	.	TRBV2	TRBJ2-5	CASSYVDRAGSTQYF	TGTGCCAGCAGCTACGTCGACAGGGCGGGGTCGACCCAGTACTTC
.	.	TRBV20-1	TRBJ1-5	CSASGLTSNQPQHF	TGCAGTGCTTCGGGACTGACTAGCAATCAGCCCCAGCATTTT
TRBD1	few	TRBV7-9	TRBJ2-5	CASSRDRDGTQYF	TGTGCCAGCAGCCGCGACAGGGACGGGACCCAGTACTTC
.	.	TRBV20-1	TRBJ2-1	CSARGGSTYNEQFF	TGCAGTGCTAGAGGAGGTTCGACATACAATGAGCAGTTCTTC
TRBD2	.	TRBV20-1	TRBJ2-7	CSASPWGAGGSYEQYF	TGCAGTGCTAGTCCCTGGGGGGCGGGGGGATCCTACGAGCAGTACTTC
.	few	TRBV4-1	TRBJ1-1	CASSQVGGEDEAFF	TGCGCCAGCAGCCAGGTGGGGGGCGAGGATGAAGCTTTCTTT
.	.	TRBV6-1	TRBJ2-7	CASSEVASSYEQYF	TGTGCCAGCAGTGAAGTGGCCAGCTCCTACGAGCAGTACTTC
TRBD1	.	TRBV18	TRBJ2-6	CASSRQGAEDVLTF	TGTGCCAGCTCACGCCAGGGGGCAGAGGACGTCCTGACTTTC
TRBD1	few	TRBV29-1	TRBJ2-5	CSVDEGQGAWETQYF	TGCAGCGTTGATGAGGGACAGGGGGCATGGGAGACCCAGTACTTC
TRBD1	.	TRBV7-2	TRBJ2-4	CASSLDHRGLGEQYF	TGTGCCAGCAGCTTAGACCACAGGGGGCTAGGGGAGCAGTACTTC
.	many	TRBV27	TRBJ1-5	CASSLWGNQPQHF	TGTGCCAGCAGTTTATGGGGCAATCAGCCCCAGCATTTT
TRBD1	once	TRBV5-1	TRBJ1-2	CASSTGQGHYGYTF	TGCGCCAGCAGTACCGGACAGGGTCACTATGGCTACACCTTC
.	.	TRBV15	TRBJ1-5	CATSSGQYQPQHF	TGTGCCACCAGCAGTGGTCAGTATCAGCCCCAGCATTTT
.	few	TRBV27	TRBJ2-4	CASSSRELAKNIQYF	TGTGCCAGCAGTTCTAGGGAATTAGCCAAAAACATTCAGTACTTC
.	.	TRBV20-1	TRBJ1-1	CSAAPVGAMNTEAFF	TGCAGTGCTGCCCCGGTGGGAGCCATGAACACTGAAGCTTTCTTT
.	.	TRBV13	TRBJ2-1	CASSLNGVGNYNEQFF	TGTGCCAGCAGCTTAAATGGGGTGGGAAACTACAATGAGCAGTTCTTC
TRBD1	.	TRBV2	TRBJ2-6	CASSQQGSGANVLTF	TGTGCCAGCAGCCAACAGGGGTCTGGGGCCAACGTCCTGACTTTC
TRBD1	.	TRBV20-1	TRBJ2-3	CSARDRRGLVDTQYF	TGCAGTGCTAGAGATCGAAGGGGGCTGGTAGATACGCAGTATTTT
TRBD1	.	TRBV18	TRBJ2-1	CASSPRTGGYTMDEQFF	TGTGCCAGCTCACCAAGGACAGGGGGGTACACAATGGATGAGCAGTTCTTC
TRBD1	.	TRBV27	TRBJ1-2	CASSLSGTGASGYTF	TGTGCCAGCAGTTTAAGCGGGACAGGGGCTTCTGGCTACACCTTC
.	many	TRBV6-2/TRBV6-3	TRBJ2-5	CASSYLGGVRETQYF	TGTGCCAGCAGTTACTTGGGGGGCGTTCGGGAGACCCAGTACTTC
TRBD2	many	TRBV15	TRBJ2-1	CATSSLAGASYNEQFF	TGTGCCACCAGCAGCCTAGCGGGGGCCTCCTACAATGAGCAGTTCTTC
.	.	TRBV5-1	TRBJ2-4	CASSLVGAEGAKNIQYF	TGCGCCAGCAGCTTGGTAGGGGCTGAGGGAGCCAAAAACATTCAGTACTTC
TRBD2	few	TRBV7-2	TRBJ2-5	CASSTQRGQETQYF	TGTGCCAGCAGCACTCAGCGGGGACAAGAGACCCAGTACTTC
.	.	TRBV20-1	TRBJ2-7	CSASPGTFSYEQYF	TGCAGTGCTTCCCCCGGGACATTTAGCTACGAGCAGTACTTC
TRBD1	.	TRBV6-2/TRBV6-3	TRBJ2-1	CASSRQGFYTKQFF	TGTGCCAGCAGCCGACAGGGATTCTACACTAAGCAGTTCTTC